This TCR beta chain was documented in a study of cytomegalovirus exposure and HLA in healthy donors. About the research overall: There were 90 million to 130 million unique TCR beta sequences, drawn from about 180 million T cells, in an earlier analysis.

Study-wide results and limits: HLA alleles were associated with roughly 15,000 TCR beta sequences in a later analysis at 0.05 false discovery rate. Later analysis identified a missense DCLRE1C variant that was linked to TCR beta V- and J-gene trimming. Investigators reported more than 150 TCR beta chains as tied to cytomegalovirus.

To note about this clone: Antigen unknown.

PCR was performed using 60 Vbeta and 13 Jbeta primers. TCRdb keeps only in-frame clones here, not all; method: immunoSEQ multiplex PCR. The sample includes 150,000 to 200,000 clones, 65% to 80% seen only once; the top ten take roughly 2.5%. Source material: PBMCs. The sequence was collected from a woman in her twenties or thirties in good health and CMV-seropositive.

The CDR3 protein is CASSPRAGGTETQYF. DNA for the CDR3: TGCGCCAGCAGCCCCCGGGCAGGGGGAACAGAGACCCAGTACTTC. This chain uses TRBV5-1 with TRBJ2-5; 7 nucleotides agree with TRBD1. Germline assignment: CDR1 SGHRS and CDR2 YFSETQ. With V trimmed by 4 bases and J by 4 bases, 10 bases remained unmatched. The CDR3 length is 15 residues.